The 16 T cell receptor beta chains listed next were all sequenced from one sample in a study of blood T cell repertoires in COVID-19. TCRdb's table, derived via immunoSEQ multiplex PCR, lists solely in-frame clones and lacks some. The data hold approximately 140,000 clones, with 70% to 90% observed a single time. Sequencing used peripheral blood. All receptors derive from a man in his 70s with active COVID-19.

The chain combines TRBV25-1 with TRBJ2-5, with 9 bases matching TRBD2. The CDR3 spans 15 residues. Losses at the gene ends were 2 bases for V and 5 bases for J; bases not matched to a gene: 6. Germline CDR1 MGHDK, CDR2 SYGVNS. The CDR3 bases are TGTGCCAGCAGTGAAGCGGGAGGGCCGCGGGAGACCCAGTACTTC. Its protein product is CASSEAGGPRETQYF.

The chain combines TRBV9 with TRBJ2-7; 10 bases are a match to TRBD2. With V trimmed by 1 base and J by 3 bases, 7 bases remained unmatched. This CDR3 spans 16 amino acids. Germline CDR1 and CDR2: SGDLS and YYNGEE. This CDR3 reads CASSVMGGTSDYEQYF. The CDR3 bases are TGTGCCAGCAGCGTAATGGGGGGGACTAGCGACTACGAGCAGTACTTC.

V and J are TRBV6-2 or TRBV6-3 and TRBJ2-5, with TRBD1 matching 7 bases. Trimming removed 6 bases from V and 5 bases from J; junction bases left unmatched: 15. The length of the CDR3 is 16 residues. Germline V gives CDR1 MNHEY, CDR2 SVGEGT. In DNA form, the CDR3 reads TGTGCCAGCAGCCTCATCATGTTAGGGGGCGGGGAGACCCAGTACTTC. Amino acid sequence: CASSLIMLGGGETQYF.

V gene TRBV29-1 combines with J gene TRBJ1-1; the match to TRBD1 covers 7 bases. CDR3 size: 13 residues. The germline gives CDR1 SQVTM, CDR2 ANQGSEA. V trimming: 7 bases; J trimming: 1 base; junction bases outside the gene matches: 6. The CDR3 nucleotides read TGCAGCGGGCACGACAGGGCGAACACTGAAGCTTTCTTT. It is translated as CSGHDRANTEAFF.

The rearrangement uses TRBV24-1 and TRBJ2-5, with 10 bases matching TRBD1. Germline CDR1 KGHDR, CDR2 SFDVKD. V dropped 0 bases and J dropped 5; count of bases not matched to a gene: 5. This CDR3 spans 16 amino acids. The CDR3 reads CATSDLPGTGDETQYF. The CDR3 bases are TGTGCCACCAGTGATTTGCCAGGGACAGGGGATGAGACCCAGTACTTC.

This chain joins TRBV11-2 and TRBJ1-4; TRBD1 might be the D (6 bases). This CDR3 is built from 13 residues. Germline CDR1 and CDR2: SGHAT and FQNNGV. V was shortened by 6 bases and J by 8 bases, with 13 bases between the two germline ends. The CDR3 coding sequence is TGTGCCAGCAGAAAACAGGGCCGGGAAAAACTGTTTTTT. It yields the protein CASRKQGREKLFF.

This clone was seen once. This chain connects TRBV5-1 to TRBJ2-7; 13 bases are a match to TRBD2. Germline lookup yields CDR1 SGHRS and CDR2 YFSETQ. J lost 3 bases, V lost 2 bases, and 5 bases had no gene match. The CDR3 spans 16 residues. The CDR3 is CASSLTGTSGNYEQYF. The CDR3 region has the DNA TGCGCCAGCAGCTTAACAGGGACTAGCGGGAACTACGAGCAGTACTTC.

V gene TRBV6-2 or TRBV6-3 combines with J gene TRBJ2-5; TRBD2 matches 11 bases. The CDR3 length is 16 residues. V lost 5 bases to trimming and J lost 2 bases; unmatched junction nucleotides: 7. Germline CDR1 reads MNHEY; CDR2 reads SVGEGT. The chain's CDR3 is CASSTPTSGVQETQYF. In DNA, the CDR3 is TGTGCCAGCAGTACTCCGACTAGCGGGGTTCAAGAGACCCAGTACTTC.

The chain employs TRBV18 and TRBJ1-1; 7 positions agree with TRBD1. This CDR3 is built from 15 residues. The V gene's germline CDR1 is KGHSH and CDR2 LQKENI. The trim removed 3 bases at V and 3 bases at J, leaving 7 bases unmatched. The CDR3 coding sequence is TGTGCCAGCTCACCGAGACAGGGTAGGGACACTGAAGCTTTCTTT. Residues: CASSPRQGRDTEAFF.

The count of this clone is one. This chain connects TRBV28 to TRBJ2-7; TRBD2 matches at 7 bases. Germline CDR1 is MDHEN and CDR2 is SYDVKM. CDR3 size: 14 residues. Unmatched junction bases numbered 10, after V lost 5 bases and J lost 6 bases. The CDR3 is CASSIRDYRGEQYF. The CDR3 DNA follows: TGTGCCAGCAGTATTCGGGACTACCGCGGCGAGCAGTACTTC.

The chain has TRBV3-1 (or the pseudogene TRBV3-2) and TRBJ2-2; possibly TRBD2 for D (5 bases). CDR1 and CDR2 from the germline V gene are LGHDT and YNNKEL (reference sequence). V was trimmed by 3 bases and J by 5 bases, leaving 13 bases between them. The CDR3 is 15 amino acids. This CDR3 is CASSHHGSGTGELFF. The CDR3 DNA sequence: TGTGCCAGCAGCCACCACGGGTCGGGAACCGGGGAGCTGTTTTTT.

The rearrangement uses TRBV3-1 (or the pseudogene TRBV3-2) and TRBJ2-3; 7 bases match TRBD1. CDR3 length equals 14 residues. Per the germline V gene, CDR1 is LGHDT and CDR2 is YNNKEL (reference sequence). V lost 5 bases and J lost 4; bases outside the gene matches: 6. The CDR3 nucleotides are TGTGCCAGCAGCATCCGGACAGGATCAGATACGCAGTATTTT. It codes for CASSIRTGSDTQYF.

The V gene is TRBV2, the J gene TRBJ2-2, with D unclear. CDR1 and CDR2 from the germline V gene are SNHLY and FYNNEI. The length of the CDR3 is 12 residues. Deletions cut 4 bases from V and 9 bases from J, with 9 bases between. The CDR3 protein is CASSVAVWELFF. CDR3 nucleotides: TGTGCCAGCAGTGTGGCCGTTTGGGAGCTGTTTTTT.

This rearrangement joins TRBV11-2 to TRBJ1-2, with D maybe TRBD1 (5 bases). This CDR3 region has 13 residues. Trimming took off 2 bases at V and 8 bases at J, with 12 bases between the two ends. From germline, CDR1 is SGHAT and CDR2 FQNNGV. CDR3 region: CASSLRGARGYTF. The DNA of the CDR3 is TGTGCCAGCAGCTTACGCGGGGCCAGGGGCTACACCTTC.

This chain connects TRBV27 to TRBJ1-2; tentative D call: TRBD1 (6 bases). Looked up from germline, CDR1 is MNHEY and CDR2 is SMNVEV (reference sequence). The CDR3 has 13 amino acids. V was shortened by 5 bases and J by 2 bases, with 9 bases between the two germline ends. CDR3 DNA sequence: TGTGCCAGCAGTCCTAGGGGGAACTATGGCTACACCTTC. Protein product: CASSPRGNYGYTF.

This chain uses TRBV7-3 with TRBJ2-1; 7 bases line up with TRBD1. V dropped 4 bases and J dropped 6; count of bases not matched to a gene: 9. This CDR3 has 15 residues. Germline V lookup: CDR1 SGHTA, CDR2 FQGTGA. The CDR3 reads CASSSFGTVGNEQFF. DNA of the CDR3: TGTGCCAGCAGCTCCTTCGGGACAGTCGGCAATGAGCAGTTCTTC.